This TCR beta chain came from a study of blood T cell repertoires in COVID-19. Study information: The United States, Italy and Spain supplied acute and convalescent COVID-19 samples. In each case, the material was cDNA or gDNA derived from T cells, B-cell-depleted T cells, or PBMCs.

Per the original methods: Estimates of nucleated cell counts were drawn from the amplification of reference gene primers. TCRdb's table, derived via immunoSEQ multiplex PCR, lists solely in-frame clones and lacks some. The DNA gave D and trimming, while V, J and clone size come from that table. The data contain fewer than 300,000 clones, nearly 90% of them singletons. The TCR originated in a man younger than 35 with active or convalescent COVID-19. The sample taken for sequencing was peripheral blood.

The CDR3 region is CASSYSSYNEQFF. The CDR3 DNA reads as TGTGCCAGCAGTTATTCTAGTTACAATGAGCAGTTCTTC. This chain links TRBV12-3 or TRBV12-4 with TRBJ2-1; D remains unclear. Between the trimmed V and J ends, which lost 4 bases and 4 bases, there was a span of 8 bases. The CDR3 has 13 residues.